These T cell receptor beta chains were read from a single sample in a study of early T cells in non-severe SARS-CoV-2 infection. Via MiXCR, TCRdb re-called the 5' RACE reads, giving one row per CDR3 protein. The sample lists 71,000 or so distinct CDR3 sequences, roughly 13% occurring once. Sequenced input: whole blood. These receptors came from an adult who was a healthcare worker with PCR-confirmed SARS-CoV-2 infection or an uninfected control (not recorded which). CDR3s include the opening cysteine and the closing phenylalanine or tryptophan. D genes are given only for firm matches. Only some rows state a clone size, as once, few, many or a class for expanded clones.

TRBD1 many TRBJ2-5 TRBV12-3/TRBV12-4 CASSPSTGGEIETQYF TGTGCCAGCAGCCCATCGACAGGGGGAGAGATTGAGACCCAGTACTTC
- few TRBJ1-1 TRBV5-1 CASSLLHGQSRAFF TGCGCCAGCAGCTTGTTACATGGACAGTCTCGAGCTTTCTTT
TRBD1 few TRBJ1-2 TRBV10-3 CASGDSNYGYTF TGTGCCAGCGGGGACAGCAACTATGGCTACACCTTC
TRBD1 many TRBJ2-7 TRBV5-5 CASSSWTGGYVREQYF TGTGCCAGCAGCTCGTGGACAGGGGGTTATGTTCGCGAGCAGTACTTC
- few TRBJ2-5 TRBV6-6 CASRQRRDHQETQYF TGTGCCAGCAGACAACGCCGGGACCATCAAGAGACCCAGTACTTC
TRBD1 - TRBJ2-3 TRBV29-1 CGVGQGADTQYF TGCGGGGTCGGTCAGGGGGCAGATACGCAGTATTTT
- - TRBJ2-1 TRBV28 CASSLYASARYNEQFF TGTGCCAGCAGTTTGTATGCTAGCGCAAGATACAATGAGCAGTTCTTC
- - TRBJ1-2 TRBV10-3 CAISPHPAGYTF TGTGCCATCAGCCCCCACCCAGCTGGCTACACCTTC
- few TRBJ2-3 TRBV6-5 CASSYPVGTTQYF TGTGCCAGCAGTTACCCTGTAGGGACCACGCAGTATTTT
- few TRBJ1-1 TRBV2 CASRQRGPNTEAFF TGTGCCAGCAGACAGAGGGGCCCGAACACTGAAGCTTTCTTT
- few TRBJ2-3 TRBV3-1 CASSQVGRITDTQYF TGTGCCAGCAGCCAAGTGGGTCGGATTACAGATACGCAGTATTTT
TRBD1 few TRBJ1-2 TRBV20-1 CSALDREISISNYGYTF TGCAGTGCTCTTGACAGGGAAATCTCCATATCTAACTATGGCTACACCTTC
- few TRBJ1-2 TRBV5-5 CASSYRDGDYGYTF TGTGCCAGCAGCTACCGGGACGGTGACTATGGCTACACCTTC
- - TRBJ2-7 TRBV2 CASSEAGAYEQYF TGTGCCAGCAGTGAGGCAGGGGCCTACGAGCAGTACTTC
- many TRBJ2-2 TRBV12-3/TRBV12-4 CASSWRGGGELFF TGTGCCAGCAGTTGGCGCGGCGGCGGGGAGCTGTTTTTT
- few TRBJ1-1 TRBV5-1 CASSPDRTEAFF TGCGCCAGCAGCCCAGACAGGACTGAAGCTTTCTTT
TRBD1 few TRBJ2-3 TRBV20-1 CSALDRVRTDTQYF TGCAGTGCTTTGGACAGGGTGAGGACAGATACGCAGTATTTT
- - TRBJ2-3 TRBV12-3/TRBV12-4 CASTAELTDTQYF TGTGCCAGCACAGCGGAGCTCACAGATACGCAGTATTTT
- many TRBJ2-3 TRBV2 CASSSSDTQYF TGTGCCAGCAGCTCTTCGGATACGCAGTATTTT
TRBD1 - TRBJ1-5 TRBV10-2 CASSLTGGIGSNQPQHF TGCGCCAGCAGTTTAACAGGGGGGATTGGTAGCAATCAGCCCCAGCATTTT
- - TRBJ2-1 TRBV14 CASATSRDFGSYNEQFF TGTGCCAGCGCCACCTCCCGGGACTTCGGCTCCTACAATGAGCAGTTCTTC